Described below is a single T cell receptor (beta chain) sequence and its context. What it recognizes is unknown. This record comes from a study of a mutant IDH1 vaccine in newly diagnosed glioma. Study context: The sex distribution of treated patients was approximately 62% male and about 38% female, with a mean age of roughly 40 years.

Time point: week 35, safety follow-up. Each dose delivered 300 ug of mutant IDH1 20-mer peptide subcutaneously with imiquimod. Patients were given eight vaccinations, scheduled in weeks 1, 3, 5, 7, 11, 15, 19 and 23. Profiling relied on immunoSEQ multiplex PCR, and the TCRdb table lists in-frame clones only, not all of them. The sample has under 40,000 clones; just under 80% are singletons. The CDR3 spans 15 residues. The germline V gene has CDR1 MNHEY and CDR2 SMNVEV (reference sequence). V lost 2 bases and J lost 4, with 11 bases in between. This sample comprised PBMCs, obtained from a glioma patient whose treatment included an IDH1 peptide vaccine. The chain combines TRBV27 with TRBJ2-2, with D perhaps TRBD1 (5 bases). The TCR sequence derives from a man aged 40-50 years with glioma. Some clones in this sample may be carry-over from other donors' samples. The chain's CDR3 is CASSLQGGITGELFF. CDR3 bases: TGTGCCAGCAGTTTACAGGGTGGGATCACCGGGGAGCTGTTTTTT.